Listed below are T cell receptor beta chains from one sample, sequenced in a study of high-grade serous ovarian cancer treatment subgroups. Assay used: immunoSEQ multiplex PCR; TCRdb lists only in-frame clones, some missing. This table has about 30,000 clones, around 80% appearing once. The sample taken for sequencing was tumor tissue. These receptors all stem from a human donor with high-grade serous ovarian cancer. CDR3s include the opening cysteine and the closing phenylalanine or tryptophan. Each record gives: D gene, V gene, J gene, clone size, CDR3 DNA, CDR3 protein. D genes are given only for firm matches. Some rows have no size entry. The others give once, few or many, or a class for an expanded clone.

D gene: NA; V gene: TRBV11-3; J gene: TRBJ2-3; clone size: NA; CDR3 DNA: TGTGCCAGCAGCCCCCCAGGTGCTAGCACAGATACGCAGTATTTT; CDR3 protein: CASSPPGASTDTQYF
D gene: NA; V gene: TRBV21-1; J gene: TRBJ2-7; clone size: NA; CDR3 DNA: TGTGAACTAGCGGGCGCGACCTACGAGCAGTACTTC; CDR3 protein: CELAGATYEQYF
D gene: TRBD1; V gene: TRBV25-1; J gene: TRBJ2-7; clone size: once; CDR3 DNA: TGTGCCAGCAGCGCCAGGACAGGGAGTCCCTACGAGCAGTACTTC; CDR3 protein: CASSARTGSPYEQYF
D gene: NA; V gene: TRBV27; J gene: TRBJ2-7; clone size: NA; CDR3 DNA: TGTGCCAGCAGCCCCGGGGGAACCTTACCCTACGAGCAGTACTTC; CDR3 protein: CASSPGGTLPYEQYF
D gene: NA; V gene: TRBV6-5; J gene: TRBJ1-3; clone size: NA; CDR3 DNA: TGTGCCAGCAACGACTGGTCTGGAAACACCATATATTTT; CDR3 protein: CASNDWSGNTIYF
D gene: NA; V gene: TRBV30; J gene: TRBJ1-2; clone size: few; CDR3 DNA: TGTGCCTGGAACCCCGGGACCCTAGGAGGCTACACCTTC; CDR3 protein: CAWNPGTLGGYTF
D gene: TRBD1; V gene: TRBV18; J gene: TRBJ1-2; clone size: NA; CDR3 DNA: TGTGCCAGCTCACCACCCGGGACAGGGCACTATGGCTACACCTTC; CDR3 protein: CASSPPGTGHYGYTF
D gene: NA; V gene: TRBV9; J gene: TRBJ2-7; clone size: once; CDR3 DNA: TGTGCCAGCAGCGCCGGGACCGAGTCCTACGAGCAGTACTTC; CDR3 protein: CASSAGTESYEQYF
D gene: TRBD1; V gene: TRBV7-7; J gene: TRBJ2-5; clone size: few; CDR3 DNA: TGTGCTAGCAGCCCCTACCTCCTCGCCGGGACAGGGGGCCGGAGAGAGACCCAGTACTTC; CDR3 protein: CASSPYLLAGTGGRRETQYF
D gene: NA; V gene: TRBV18; J gene: TRBJ2-5; clone size: NA; CDR3 DNA: TGTGCCAGCTCACCAAGGTTGGCCCTTCAAGAGACCCAGTACTTC; CDR3 protein: CASSPRLALQETQYF
D gene: NA; V gene: TRBV19; J gene: TRBJ1-1; clone size: NA; CDR3 DNA: TGTGCCAGTAGCCTTCAGGGGTTCACTGAAGCTTTCTTT; CDR3 protein: CASSLQGFTEAFF
D gene: TRBD2; V gene: TRBV5-8; J gene: TRBJ2-5; clone size: NA; CDR3 DNA: TGTGCCAGCAGCCCCCGACTAGCGGGTGAAGAGACCCAGTACTTC; CDR3 protein: CASSPRLAGEETQYF
D gene: TRBD1; V gene: TRBV11-3; J gene: TRBJ2-7; clone size: NA; CDR3 DNA: TGTGCCAGCAGCTTTGGGACAGGGGCCTACGAGCAGTACTTC; CDR3 protein: CASSFGTGAYEQYF
D gene: NA; V gene: TRBV7-3; J gene: TRBJ2-1; clone size: NA; CDR3 DNA: TGTGCCAGCAGCTTAATAGTCGGGGAAGAGCAGTTCTTC; CDR3 protein: CASSLIVGEEQFF
D gene: NA; V gene: TRBV19; J gene: TRBJ1-1; clone size: few; CDR3 DNA: TGTGCCAGTAGTATAGTACTTCCGACAGGCTCCACTGAAGCTTTCTTT; CDR3 protein: CASSIVLPTGSTEAFF
D gene: TRBD1; V gene: TRBV19; J gene: TRBJ2-7; clone size: NA; CDR3 DNA: TGTGCCAGCAGTCCGGGACAGGCGTCTTACGAGCAGTACTTC; CDR3 protein: CASSPGQASYEQYF